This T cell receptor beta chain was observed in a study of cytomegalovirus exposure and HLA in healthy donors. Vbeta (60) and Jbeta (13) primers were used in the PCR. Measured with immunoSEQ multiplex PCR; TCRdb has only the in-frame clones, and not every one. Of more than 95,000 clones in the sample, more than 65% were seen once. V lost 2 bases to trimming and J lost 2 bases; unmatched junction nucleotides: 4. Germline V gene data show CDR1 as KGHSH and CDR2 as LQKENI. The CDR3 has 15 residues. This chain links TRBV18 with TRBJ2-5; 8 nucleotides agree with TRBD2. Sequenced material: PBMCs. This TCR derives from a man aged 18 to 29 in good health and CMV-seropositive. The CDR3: CASSPLAGGQETQYF. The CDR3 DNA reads TGTGCCAGCTCACCATTGGCGGGGGGACAAGAGACCCAGTACTTC. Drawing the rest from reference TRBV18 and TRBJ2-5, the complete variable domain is NAGVMQNPRHLVRRRGQEARLRCSPMKGHSHVYWYRQLPEEGLKFMVYLQKENIIDESGMPKERFSAEFPKEGPSILRIQQVVRGDSAAYFCASSPLAGGQETQYFGPGTRLLVL.